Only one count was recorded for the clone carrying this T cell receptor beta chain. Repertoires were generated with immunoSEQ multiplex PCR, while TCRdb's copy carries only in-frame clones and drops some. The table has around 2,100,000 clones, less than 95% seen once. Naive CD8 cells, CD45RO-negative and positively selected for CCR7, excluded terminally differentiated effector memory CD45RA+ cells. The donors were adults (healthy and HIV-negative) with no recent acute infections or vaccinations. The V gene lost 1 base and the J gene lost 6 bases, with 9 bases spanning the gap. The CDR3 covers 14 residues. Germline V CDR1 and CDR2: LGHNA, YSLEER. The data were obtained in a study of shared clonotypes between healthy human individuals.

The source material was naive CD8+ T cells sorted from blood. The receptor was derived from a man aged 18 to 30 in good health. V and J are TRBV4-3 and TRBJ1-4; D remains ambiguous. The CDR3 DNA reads TGCGCCAGCAGCCAAGGCTTTCAAGATGAAAAACTGTTTTTT. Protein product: CASSQGFQDEKLFF.